This TCR beta chain is from a study of shared clonotypes between healthy human individuals. Per the study methods: Quality scores were absent from the junction-only immunoSEQ sequences, so filtering differed. Here immunoSEQ multiplex PCR was the method, and the copy in TCRdb shows in-frame clones only, minus some. D and trimming come from the DNA, and the V and J calls and clone size come from that table. The sample shows about 520,000 clones, 95% to 97% of them seen only once. There were only Caucasian adults among the donors, and all lived in Nashville, Tennessee. The clonotype was recovered from a woman in her 30s in good health. Sequenced material: naive CD4+ T cells sorted from blood. Indicated subset: CD45RA+ positively selected.

This CDR3 reads CASRSSYSGNTIYF. CDR3 in DNA: TGTGCCAGCAGAAGCTCCTACTCTGGAAACACCATATATTTT. The genes are TRBV7-6 and TRBJ1-3; no firm D call. V shed 6 bases and J shed 0 bases, with 9 bases lying between them. CDR1 is SGHVS, CDR2 FNYEAQ, per germline. CDR3 length: 14 residues.